The rows below give T cell receptor beta chains drawn from one sample of a study of blood T cell repertoires in COVID-19. The method was immunoSEQ multiplex PCR; TCRdb's version includes in-frame clones alone and lacks a portion of them. In the table there are 240,000 or so clones, around four fifths of which are singletons. The sequenced sample consisted of peripheral blood. The receptor source for this set is a man younger than 40 who had recovered from COVID-19. CDR3s include the opening cysteine and the closing phenylalanine or tryptophan. D genes are given only for firm matches. A clone size is listed for some rows: how often the clone was seen (once, few, many), or a class if it is expanded.

clone_size cdr3_length d_call j_call v_call cdr3_nt cdr3_aa
. 17 TRBD1 TRBJ1-5 TRBV19 TGTGCCAGTAGTACTTCGATCAGGGGGCCGACAAATCAGCCCCAGCATTTT CASSTSIRGPTNQPQHF
few 12 . TRBJ2-2 TRBV6-6 TGTGCCAGCAGTTCCCAGGGTGGGGAGCTGTTTTTT CASSSQGGELFF
once 14 . TRBJ2-3 TRBV7-2 TGTGCCAGCAACACCGGGACTAGCACAGATACGCAGTATTTT CASNTGTSTDTQYF
. 13 . TRBJ1-2 TRBV28 TGTGCCAGCAGTCTAGGACAGTACTATGGCTACACCTTC CASSLGQYYGYTF
. 18 . TRBJ1-1 TRBV5-4 TGTGCCAGCAGCTCCCCTACCGGGAAGTTAATAGGGAACACTGAAGCTTTCTTT CASSSPTGKLIGNTEAFF
once 15 TRBD1 TRBJ1-1 TRBV7-6 TGTGCCAGCAGCCCTAGACAGGGGATGAACACTGAAGCTTTCTTT CASSPRQGMNTEAFF
few 14 TRBD1 TRBJ2-2 TRBV27 TGTGCCAGTCGGACAGGGCCGAACACCGGGGAGCTGTTTTTT CASRTGPNTGELFF
. 15 . TRBJ2-5 TRBV5-1 TGCGCCAGCAGCTTGGTTACTTCCGGAGGGGAGACCCAGTACTTC CASSLVTSGGETQYF
. 16 TRBD2 TRBJ2-3 TRBV11-3 TGTGCCAGCAGCTTAGAGACTAGCGGGGGTGAAGATACGCAGTATTTT CASSLETSGGEDTQYF
. 17 TRBD1 TRBJ1-1 TRBV4-2 TGTGCCAGCAGCCCGTCGTCCGGGACAGGTCGGGACACTGAAGCTTTCTTT CASSPSSGTGRDTEAFF
. 15 . TRBJ1-3 TRBV7-9 TGTGCCAGCAGCCAGGAGGTTTCCTCTGGAAACACCATATATTTT CASSQEVSSGNTIYF
. 13 TRBD1 TRBJ2-7 TRBV6-5 TGTGCCAGCAGGCGGGACAGGGGCCACGAGCAGTACTTC CASRRDRGHEQYF
. 18 . TRBJ1-6 TRBV4-1 TGCGCCAGCAGCCAAGCCCAACTCACAGGGTTGTATAATTCACCCCTCCACTTT CASSQAQLTGLYNSPLHF
. 14 . TRBJ2-7 TRBV5-1 TGCGCCAGCAGCTTGGGAGGGTGGAGTAACGAGCAGTACTTC CASSLGGWSNEQYF
. 13 . TRBJ1-1 TRBV11-2 TGTGCCAGCAGCTTAACCAGGGACACTGAAGCTTTCTTT CASSLTRDTEAFF
. 13 . TRBJ2-3 TRBV29-1 TGCAGCGTTGAAGATACACGGGGGGCGGAGCAGTATTTT CSVEDTRGAEQYF
once 15 . TRBJ2-5 TRBV7-2 TGTGCCAGCAGCTTAGGAGTTTCGGTTCATGAGACCCAGTACTTC CASSLGVSVHETQYF
. 15 . TRBJ1-2 TRBV7-8 TGTGCCAGCAGCTCCTACCGAGGAGACAACTATGGCTACACCTTC CASSSYRGDNYGYTF
. 16 . TRBJ1-1 TRBV28 TGTGCCAGCAGTCTTGGTGGTGCAGGGCATTCTGTGGGGGCTTTCTTT CASSLGGAGHSVGAFF
few 12 TRBD1 TRBJ1-1 TRBV7-2 TGTGCCAGCAGCACAGGGGGCACTGAAGCTTTCTTT CASSTGGTEAFF
. 16 TRBD1 TRBJ2-7 TRBV14 TGTGCCAGCAGCCAAGGTGCGACAGGGACGAAATACGAGCAGTACTTC CASSQGATGTKYEQYF
few 17 . TRBJ1-1 TRBV12-5 TGTGCTAGTGGTTTGTTCAATTGGGGGGGGTTGAACACTGAAGCTTTCTTT CASGLFNWGGLNTEAFF
. 14 TRBD2 TRBJ2-5 TRBV19 TGTGCCAGTAGTATCGGACTAGCCTCAGAGACCCAGTACTTC CASSIGLASETQYF
. 16 TRBD1 TRBJ2-5 TRBV28 TGTGCCAGCAGCTTCGGGGACAGAACTCGCCAAGAGACCCAGTACTTC CASSFGDRTRQETQYF
. 14 TRBD1 TRBJ1-1 TRBV6-5 TGTGCCAGCAGTTCCGGACAGGGCAAAACTGAAGCTTTCTTT CASSSGQGKTEAFF
. 15 . TRBJ2-3 TRBV3-1/TRBV3-2 TGTGCCAGCAGGCCTCGGGACTCTTACACAGATACGCAGTATTTT CASRPRDSYTDTQYF
. 18 TRBD2 TRBJ2-2 TRBV10-1 TGCGCCAGCAGCCCAGAGGGAGTAGCGGGGGGGCCCACCGGGGAGCTGTTTTTT CASSPEGVAGGPTGELFF
. 14 TRBD1 TRBJ1-2 TRBV3-1/TRBV3-2 TGTGCCAGCAGCCGCGGGACAGGGCCCTATGGCTACACCTTC CASSRGTGPYGYTF
. 15 TRBD1 TRBJ1-3 TRBV2 TGTGCCAGCAGTGGGGGACAGCCAGGTGGAAACACCATATATTTT CASSGGQPGGNTIYF
. 13 TRBD1 TRBJ1-5 TRBV5-1 TGCGCCAGCAGCTTGGCAGGGGGCCGAGCCCAGCATTTT CASSLAGGRAQHF
. 16 TRBD2 TRBJ2-1 TRBV5-6 TGTGCCAGCACCTCCCGGACTAGCGCCACCTACAATGAGCAGTTCTTC CASTSRTSATYNEQFF
. 15 TRBD1 TRBJ1-1 TRBV11-2 TGTGCCAGCAGCCTCCTTGGGACAGGGAACACTGAAGCTTTCTTT CASSLLGTGNTEAFF
. 16 TRBD1 TRBJ1-5 TRBV6-6 TGTGCCAGCAGTTATCCAGGGGGTAATAGCAATCAGCCCCAGCATTTT CASSYPGGNSNQPQHF
. 17 . TRBJ1-5 TRBV5-5 TGTGCCAGCAGCCCGGGAACGGGGTCCGATAGCAATCAGCCCCAGCATTTT CASSPGTGSDSNQPQHF
once 14 TRBD2 TRBJ2-3 TRBV7-3 TGTGCCAGCAGTCCCGGGGGGAGCACAGATACGCAGTATTTT CASSPGGSTDTQYF
. 14 . TRBJ1-5 TRBV18 TGTGCCAGCTCACCAAATGGGGGGGATCAGCCCCAGCATTTT CASSPNGGDQPQHF
. 12 . TRBJ1-1 TRBV4-1 TGCGCCAGCAGCCAAGGGGCAGGGAAAGCTTTCTTT CASSQGAGKAFF
. 15 . TRBJ2-2 TRBV14 TGTGCCAGCAGCCAAGTGTGGGGGCCTATCGGGGAGCTGTTTTTT CASSQVWGPIGELFF
. 14 . TRBJ2-5 TRBV11-2 TGTGCCAGCAGCCCTCCGGACAGCCAAGAGACCCAGTACTTC CASSPPDSQETQYF
. 19 TRBD2 TRBJ2-1 TRBV4-1 TGCGCCAGCAGCCAGGCCCCCGGGGTAGCGGGGAGCTCCTACAATGAGCAGTTCTTC CASSQAPGVAGSSYNEQFF
. 13 . TRBJ1-5 TRBV20-1 TGCAGTGCTAGTGAACAGATCAATCAGCCCCAGCATTTT CSASEQINQPQHF
. 15 . TRBJ2-4 TRBV19 TGTGCCAGTAGTATAGATGTTGCCAGCAAAAACATTCAGTACTTC CASSIDVASKNIQYF